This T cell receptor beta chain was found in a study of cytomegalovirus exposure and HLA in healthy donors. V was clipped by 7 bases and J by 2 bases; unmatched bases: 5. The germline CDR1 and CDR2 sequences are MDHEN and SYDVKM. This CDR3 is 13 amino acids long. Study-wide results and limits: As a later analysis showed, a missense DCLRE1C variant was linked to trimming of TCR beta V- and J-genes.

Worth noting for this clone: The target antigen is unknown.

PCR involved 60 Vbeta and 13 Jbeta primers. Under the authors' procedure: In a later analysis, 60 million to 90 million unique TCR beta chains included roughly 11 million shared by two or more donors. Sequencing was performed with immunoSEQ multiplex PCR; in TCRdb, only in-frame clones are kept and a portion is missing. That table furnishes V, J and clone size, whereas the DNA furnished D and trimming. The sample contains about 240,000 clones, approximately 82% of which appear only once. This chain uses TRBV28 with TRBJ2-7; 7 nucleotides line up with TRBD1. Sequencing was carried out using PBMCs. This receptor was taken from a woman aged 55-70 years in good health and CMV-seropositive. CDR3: CASMGTEAYEQYF. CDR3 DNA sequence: TGTGCCAGCATGGGGACAGAGGCCTACGAGCAGTACTTC.